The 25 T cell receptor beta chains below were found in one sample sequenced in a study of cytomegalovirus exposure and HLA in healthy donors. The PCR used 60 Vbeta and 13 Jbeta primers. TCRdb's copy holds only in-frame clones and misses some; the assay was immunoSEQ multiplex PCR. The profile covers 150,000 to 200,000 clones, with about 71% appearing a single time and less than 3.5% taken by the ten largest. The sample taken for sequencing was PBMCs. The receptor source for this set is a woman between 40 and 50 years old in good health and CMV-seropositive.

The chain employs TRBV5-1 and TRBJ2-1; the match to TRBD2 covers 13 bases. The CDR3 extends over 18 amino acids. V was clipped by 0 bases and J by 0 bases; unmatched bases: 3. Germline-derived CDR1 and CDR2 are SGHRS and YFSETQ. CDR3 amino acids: CASSLELAGGSSYNEQFF. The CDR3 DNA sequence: TGCGCCAGCAGCTTGGAACTAGCGGGAGGGAGCTCCTACAATGAGCAGTTCTTC.

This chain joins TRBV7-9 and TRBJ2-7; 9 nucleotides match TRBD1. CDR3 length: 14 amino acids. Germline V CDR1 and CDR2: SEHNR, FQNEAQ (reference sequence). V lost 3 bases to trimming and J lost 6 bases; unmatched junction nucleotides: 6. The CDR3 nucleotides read TGTGCCAGCAGCTTTGTTCCGGGACAGGGCGAGCAGTACTTC. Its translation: CASSFVPGQGEQYF.

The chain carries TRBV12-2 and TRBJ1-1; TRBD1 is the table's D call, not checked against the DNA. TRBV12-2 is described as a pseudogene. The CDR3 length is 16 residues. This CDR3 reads CASRLRVTGTFTEAFF. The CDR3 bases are TGTGCAAGTCGCCTCCGGGTCACAGGGACCTTCACTGAAGCTTTCTTT.

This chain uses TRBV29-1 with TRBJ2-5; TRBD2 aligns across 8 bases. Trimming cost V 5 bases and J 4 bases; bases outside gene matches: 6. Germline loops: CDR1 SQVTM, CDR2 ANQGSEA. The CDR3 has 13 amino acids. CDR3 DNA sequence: TGCAGCGTTTCGGGGGGGGAGTCAGAGACCCAGTACTTC. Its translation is CSVSGGESETQYF.

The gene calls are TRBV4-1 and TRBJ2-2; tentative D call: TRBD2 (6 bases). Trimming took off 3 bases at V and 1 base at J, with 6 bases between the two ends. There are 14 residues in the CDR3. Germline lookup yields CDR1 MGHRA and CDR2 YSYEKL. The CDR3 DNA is TGCGCCAGCAGCCAGGGACTGAACACCGGGGAGCTGTTTTTT. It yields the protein CASSQGLNTGELFF.

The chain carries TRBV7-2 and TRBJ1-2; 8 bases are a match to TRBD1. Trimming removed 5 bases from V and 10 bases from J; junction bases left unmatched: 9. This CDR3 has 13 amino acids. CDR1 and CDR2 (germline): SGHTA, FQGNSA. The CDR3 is CASSPRDRKVYTF. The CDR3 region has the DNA TGTGCCAGCAGCCCTCGGGACAGGAAGGTCTACACCTTC.

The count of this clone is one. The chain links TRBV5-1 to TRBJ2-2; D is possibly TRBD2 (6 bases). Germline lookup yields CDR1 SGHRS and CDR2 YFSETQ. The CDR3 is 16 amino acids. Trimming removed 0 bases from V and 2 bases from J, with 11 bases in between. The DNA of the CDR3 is TGCGCCAGCAGCTTGGGGCCCGGGGGTAACACCGGGGAGCTGTTTTTT. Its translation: CASSLGPGGNTGELFF.

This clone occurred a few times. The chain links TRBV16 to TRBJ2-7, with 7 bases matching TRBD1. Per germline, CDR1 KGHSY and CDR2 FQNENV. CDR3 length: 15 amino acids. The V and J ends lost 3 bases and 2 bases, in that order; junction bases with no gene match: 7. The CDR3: CASSQFRDRPYEQYF. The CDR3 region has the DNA TGTGCCAGCAGCCAGTTCCGGGACAGACCCTACGAGCAGTACTTC.

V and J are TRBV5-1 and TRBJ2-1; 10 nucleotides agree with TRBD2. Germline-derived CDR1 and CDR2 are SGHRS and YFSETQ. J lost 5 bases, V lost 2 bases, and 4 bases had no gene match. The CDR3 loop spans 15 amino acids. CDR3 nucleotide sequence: TGCGCCAGCAGCTTTCTAGCGGGGGAAGACAATGAGCAGTTCTTC. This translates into CASSFLAGEDNEQFF.

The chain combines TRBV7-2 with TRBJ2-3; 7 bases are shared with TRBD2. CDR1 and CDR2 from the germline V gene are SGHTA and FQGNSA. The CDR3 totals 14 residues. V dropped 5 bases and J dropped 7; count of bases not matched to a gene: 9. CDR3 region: CASSVSGLTNTQYF. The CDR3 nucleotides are TGTGCCAGCAGCGTCTCGGGACTAACGAATACGCAGTATTTT.

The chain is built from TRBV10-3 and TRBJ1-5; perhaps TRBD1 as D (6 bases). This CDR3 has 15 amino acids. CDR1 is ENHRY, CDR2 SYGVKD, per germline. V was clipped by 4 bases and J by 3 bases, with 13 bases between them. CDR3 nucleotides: TGTGCCATCAGTGGGGACAAGTCCTTCAATCAGCCCCAGCATTTT. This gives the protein CAISGDKSFNQPQHF.

This CDR3 is CASSIVARGWTEAFF. In DNA, the CDR3 is TGTGCCAGTAGTATAGTCGCCAGGGGATGGACTGAAGCTTTCTTT. V gene TRBV19 combines with J gene TRBJ1-1; TRBD1 is a possible D gene (6 bases). Trimming removed 1 base from V and 5 bases from J, with 14 bases in between. CDR3 length: 15 residues. From germline, CDR1 is LNHDA and CDR2 SQIVND (reference sequence).

The CDR3 sequence is CASKDRAKDEKLFF. The CDR3, as DNA: TGTGCCAGCAAGGACAGGGCGAAGGACGAAAAACTGTTTTTT. V gene TRBV6-5 combines with J gene TRBJ1-4; 8 nucleotides agree with TRBD1. Germline V CDR1 and CDR2: MNHEY, SVGAGI. The CDR3 spans 14 residues. After removal of 7 bases from V and 8 bases from J, the junction contained 9 bases not matched to a gene.

The CDR3 protein is CASSSKTGGDSGELFF. CDR3 DNA: TGTGCCAGCAGTTCTAAGACAGGGGGAGATTCCGGGGAGCTGTTTTTT. The chain joins TRBV6-6 to TRBJ2-2; 9 positions agree with TRBD1. CDR1 is MNHNY and CDR2 is SVGAGI in the germline V gene (reference sequence). The CDR3 runs to 16 residues. V shed 4 bases, J shed 6 bases, and the junction held 9 bases outside the gene matches.

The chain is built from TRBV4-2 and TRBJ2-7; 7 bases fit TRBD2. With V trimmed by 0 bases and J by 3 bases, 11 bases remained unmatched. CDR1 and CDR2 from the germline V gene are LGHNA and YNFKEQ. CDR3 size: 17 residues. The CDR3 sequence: CASSQDSPAGRYYEQYF. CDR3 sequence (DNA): TGTGCCAGCAGCCAAGATTCCCCAGCGGGGAGATACTACGAGCAGTACTTC.

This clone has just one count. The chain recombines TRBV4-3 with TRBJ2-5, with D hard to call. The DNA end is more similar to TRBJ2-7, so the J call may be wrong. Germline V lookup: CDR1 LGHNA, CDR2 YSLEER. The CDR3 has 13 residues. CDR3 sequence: CASSQDRSYEQYF. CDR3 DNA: TGCGCCAGCAGCCAAGATCGTAGTTACGAGCAGTACTTC.

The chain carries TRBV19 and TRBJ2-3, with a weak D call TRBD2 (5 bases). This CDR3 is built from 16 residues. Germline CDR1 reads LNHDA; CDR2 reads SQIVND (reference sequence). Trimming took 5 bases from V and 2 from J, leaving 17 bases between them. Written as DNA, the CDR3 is TGTGCCAGTAGTTCCGGACTTTCGACTTACACAGATACGCAGTATTTT. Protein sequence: CASSSGLSTYTDTQYF.

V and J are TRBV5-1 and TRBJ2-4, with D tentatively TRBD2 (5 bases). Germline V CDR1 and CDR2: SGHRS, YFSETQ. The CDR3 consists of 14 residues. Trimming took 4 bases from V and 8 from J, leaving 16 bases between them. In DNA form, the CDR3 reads TGCGCCAGCAGCACAGCGAGGAAGGAGGACATTCAGTACTTC. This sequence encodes CASSTARKEDIQYF.

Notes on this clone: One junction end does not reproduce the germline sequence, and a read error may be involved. The CDR3 bases are TGTGCCAGCAGCTTACGCAGCGGAGAGGCCCAGTACTTC. Its translation: CASSLRSGEAQYF. The J gene is TRBJ2-5, the V gene TRBV7-9; perhaps TRBD2 as D (5 bases). CDR3 size: 13 residues. Germline V gene lookup returns CDR1 SEHNR and CDR2 FQNEAQ (reference sequence).

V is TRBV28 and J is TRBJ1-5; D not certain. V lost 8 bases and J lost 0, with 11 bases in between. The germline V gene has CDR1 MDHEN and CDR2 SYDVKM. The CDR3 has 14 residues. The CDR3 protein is CASDVRNSNQPQHF. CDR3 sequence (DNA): TGTGCCAGCGACGTGCGGAATAGCAATCAGCCCCAGCATTTT. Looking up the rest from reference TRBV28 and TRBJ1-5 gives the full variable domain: DVKVTQSSRYLVKRTGEKVFLECVQDMDHENMFWYRQDPGLGLRLIYFSYDVKMKEKGDIPEGYSVSREKKERFSLILESASTNQTSMYLCASDVRNSNQPQHFGDGTRLSIL.

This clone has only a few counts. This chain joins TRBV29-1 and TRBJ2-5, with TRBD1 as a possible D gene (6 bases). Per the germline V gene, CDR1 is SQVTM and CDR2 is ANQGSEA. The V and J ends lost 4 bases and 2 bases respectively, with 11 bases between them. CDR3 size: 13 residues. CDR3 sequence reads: CSVVGTLQETQYF. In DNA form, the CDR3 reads TGCAGCGTTGTAGGGACACTACAAGAGACCCAGTACTTC.

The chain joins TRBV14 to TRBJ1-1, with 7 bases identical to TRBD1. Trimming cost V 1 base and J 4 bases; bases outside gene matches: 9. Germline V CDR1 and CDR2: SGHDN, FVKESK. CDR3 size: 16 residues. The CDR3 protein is CASSQGLARGATEAFF. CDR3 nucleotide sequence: TGTGCCAGCAGCCAAGGTCTTGCCAGGGGGGCCACTGAAGCTTTCTTT.

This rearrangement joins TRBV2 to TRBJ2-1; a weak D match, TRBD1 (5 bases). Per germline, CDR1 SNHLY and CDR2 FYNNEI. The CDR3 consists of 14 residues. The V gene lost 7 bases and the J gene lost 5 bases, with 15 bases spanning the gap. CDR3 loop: CASMSQETNNEQFF. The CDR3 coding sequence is TGTGCCAGCATGTCACAGGAGACCAACAATGAGCAGTTCTTC.

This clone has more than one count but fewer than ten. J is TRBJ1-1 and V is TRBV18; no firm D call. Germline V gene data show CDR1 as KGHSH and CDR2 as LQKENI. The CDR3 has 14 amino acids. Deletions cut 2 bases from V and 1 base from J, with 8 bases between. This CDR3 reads CASSPEYKNTEAFF. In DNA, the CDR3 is TGTGCCAGCTCACCAGAATACAAGAACACTGAAGCTTTCTTT.

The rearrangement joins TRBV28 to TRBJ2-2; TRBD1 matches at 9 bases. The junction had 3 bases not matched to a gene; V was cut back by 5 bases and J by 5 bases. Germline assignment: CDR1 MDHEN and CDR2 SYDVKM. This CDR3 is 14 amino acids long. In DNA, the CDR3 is TGTGCCAGCAGTCCCGGACAGGGGACCGGGGAGCTGTTTTTT. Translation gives CASSPGQGTGELFF.